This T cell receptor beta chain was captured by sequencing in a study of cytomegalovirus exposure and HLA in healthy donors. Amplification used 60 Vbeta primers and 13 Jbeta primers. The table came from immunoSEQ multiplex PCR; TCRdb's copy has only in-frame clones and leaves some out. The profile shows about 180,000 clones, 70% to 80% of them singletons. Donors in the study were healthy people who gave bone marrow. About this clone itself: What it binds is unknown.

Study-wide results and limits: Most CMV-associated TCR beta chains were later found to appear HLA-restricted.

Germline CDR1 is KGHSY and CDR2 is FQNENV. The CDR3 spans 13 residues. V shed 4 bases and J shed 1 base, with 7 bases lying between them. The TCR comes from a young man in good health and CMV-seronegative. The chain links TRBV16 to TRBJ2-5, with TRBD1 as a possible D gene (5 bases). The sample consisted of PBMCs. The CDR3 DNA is TGTGCCAGCAGCCGACAGACCCAAGAGACCCAGTACTTC. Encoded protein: CASSRQTQETQYF. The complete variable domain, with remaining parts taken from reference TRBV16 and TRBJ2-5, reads GEEVAQTPKHLVRGEGQKAKLYCAPIKGHSYVFWYQQVLKNEFKFLISFQNENVFDETGMPKERFSAKCLPNSPCSLEIQATKLEDSAVYFCASSRQTQETQYFGPGTRLLVL.